This is a list of T cell receptor beta chains from one sample in a study of OX40 agonist ivuxolimab in advanced cancers. TCRdb keeps only in-frame clones here, not all; method: immunoSEQ multiplex PCR. The sample yields some 77,000 clones, about nine tenths seen once. Sequenced here: CD4+ or CD8+ T cells sorted from blood, sampled in a trial of the OX40 agonist ivuxolimab. Receptor source: an adult with an advanced solid tumor such as melanoma, head and neck, liver or kidney cancer. CDR3s include the opening cysteine and the closing phenylalanine or tryptophan. The listing skips clone size in some rows; elsewhere it reads once, few, many or a size class.

j_call | v_call | clone_size | cdr3_aa
TRBJ1-4 | TRBV9 | NA | CASTAGGGPNEKLFF
TRBJ1-1 | TRBV7-9 | NA | CASSPLDRSYTEAFF
TRBJ2-1 | TRBV12-5 | NA | CASGFGTSGGDEQFF
TRBJ2-2 | TRBV6-5 | NA | CASSYVATGELFF
TRBJ2-5 | TRBV18 | NA | CASSPRDRKETQYF
TRBJ2-7 | TRBV5-6 | NA | CASSSGTSYEQYF
TRBJ2-2 | TRBV5-1 | NA | CANPPDRANTGELFF
TRBJ2-7 | TRBV7-9 | NA | CASSLPGGVEQYF
TRBJ1-1 | TRBV5-1 | NA | CASSLAGQGGTEAFF
TRBJ1-5 | TRBV4-2 | NA | CASSQAGGEGQPQHF
TRBJ2-7 | TRBV7-2 | NA | CASSPLLAGGTYEQYF
TRBJ2-7 | TRBV4-3 | once | CASRGKTYEQYF
TRBJ2-7 | TRBV7-6 | NA | CASSLEGTGSEEQYF
TRBJ2-1 | TRBV10-3 | NA | CAISVGVRQFF
TRBJ2-3 | TRBV10-3 | NA | CAISRTGVSTDTQYF
TRBJ1-1 | TRBV19 | NA | CASTADRAMNTEAFF
TRBJ1-1 | TRBV19 | NA | CASSTGVNTEAFF
TRBJ2-7 | TRBV7-9 | NA | CASSLGAGELYEQYF
TRBJ2-3 | TRBV7-7 | once | CASSWDNTDTQYF
TRBJ1-2 | TRBV6-4 | NA | CASSDSPGTGGYGYTF
TRBJ2-1 | TRBV11-3 | NA | CASSLEGSPVGYNEQFF
TRBJ2-5 | TRBV6-1 | NA | CASSGRDRLQETQYF
TRBJ1-1 | TRBV27 | NA | CASSWGVGTEAFF
TRBJ2-7 | TRBV7-9 | NA | CASSPRNLGYEQYF
TRBJ2-2 | TRBV7-6 | NA | CASSLGQPTGELFF
TRBJ1-1 | TRBV29-1 | NA | CSVDPAGQGLLNTEAFF
TRBJ2-1 | TRBV5-1 | NA | CASSSYSFANEQFF
TRBJ2-7 | TRBV2 | NA | CASSEGQGRVWAYEQYF
TRBJ1-2 | TRBV5-6 | once | CASSFRAADGYTF
TRBJ1-1 | TRBV4-2 | NA | CASSQEPADMNTEAFF
TRBJ2-7 | TRBV7-9 | NA | CASSEGTIQRYEQYF
TRBJ1-2 | TRBV7-9 | few | CASSSGDGYTF
TRBJ2-5 | TRBV9 | NA | CASSGGRDRLRETQYF
TRBJ2-1 | TRBV7-8 | NA | CASNRGAIDEQFF
TRBJ2-5 | TRBV6-5 | NA | CASSYLETQYF
TRBJ1-2 | TRBV27 | once | CASIGTGPNNYGYTF
TRBJ1-1 | TRBV5-1 | NA | CASSVDRDMNTEAFF
TRBJ1-3 | TRBV13 | NA | CASSPTQGTSSGNTIYF
TRBJ2-1 | TRBV11-1 | NA | CASSPPDWYNEQFF
TRBJ2-1 | TRBV27 | NA | CASSARRQQNEQFF
TRBJ2-1 | TRBV19 | NA | CASSIGGGWSEQFF